This T cell receptor (beta chain) was sequenced for a study of metastatic and nonmetastatic thyroid tumors (TCRdb year 2020). As for the study more broadly: Repertoires were compared across peripheral blood and tumor or nodule tissue samples from malignant and benign thyroid patients. Study-wide findings and limitations: TCR beta diversity was reported as significantly higher in malignant tumors than in benign nodules, in both blood and tumor samples.

The library relied on PCR. Sequencing instrument: Illumina HiSeq 4000. High-throughput sequencing was used to profile the CDR3 region of the TCR beta-chain in every patient. The authors processed their data as follows. Drawing on CDR3 differences between clinicopathological groups, the researchers built a classifier meant to tell apart patients with distant-metastatic papillary thyroid cancer. The Shannon index was used to measure repertoire diversity, and the Morisita-Horn index was used to measure how similar tumor and blood repertoires were. TCRdb took the public reads, trimmed them with fastp at Q25, ran MiXCR for clone calling and kept in-frame beta chains. The V and J calls come from TCRdb's annotation, not from the publication. This sample comprises about 11,000 clones, 28% of them detected only once. Approximately 10% of the sample belongs to the ten largest clones. This clone has only a few counts. What antigen it recognizes has not been identified. No clone much larger than this one lies a single base away; base qualities are absent.

No treatment had been received by any patient before thyroid surgery. The study retrospectively analysed patient clinical samples collected from about 2012 to 2019 using T-cell receptor beta sequencing. In the germline V gene, CDR1 corresponds to MNHNS and CDR2 to SASEGT. V was cut back by 0 bases and J by 7 bases, leaving a gap of 10 bases between them. The CDR3 holds 15 amino acids from the cysteine to the phenylalanine. Just the 45-base CDR3 DNA is kept, in frame starting at base 1. The TCR originated in a male donor with papillary thyroid cancer or a benign thyroid nodule (not recorded which). Some clones in this sample may be carry-over from other donors' samples. Sequencing was carried out using tumor tissue. The receptor chain draws on TRBV6-1 and TRBJ1-6; TRBD1 is perhaps the D gene, given 5 matching bases. The DNA sequence reads TGTGCCAGCAGTGAAGCGGCAGGGTCAAATTCACCCCTCCACTTT. Translation gives CASSEAAGSNSPLHF.